This T cell receptor (beta chain) derives from a study of shared clonotypes between healthy human individuals. Per sorted-subset replicate PCR, input was 200 to 250 ng DNA, representing about 29,000 T cell genomes. Data came from immunoSEQ multiplex PCR; TCRdb stores just in-frame clones and leaves some out. Among some 2.1 million clones listed, 95% were seen once. The CDR3 is 15 amino acids. CDR1 SEHNR and CDR2 FQNEAQ come from the germline V gene (reference sequence). Trimming at V came to 1 base and at J to 0 bases, leaving 2 bases not matched to a gene. On this clone: Other DNA sequences of this sample code for an identical CDR3.

The TCR comes from a man aged 18 to 35 in good health. V usage is TRBV7-9 and J usage is TRBJ1-1, with 7 bases aligning to TRBD1. The sample consisted of naive CD4+ T cells sorted from blood. Noted subset: CD45RA+ positively selected. The CDR3 DNA reads as TGTGCCAGCAGCTTAGGGGACAGAGTGAACACTGAAGCTTTCTTT. Protein sequence: CASSLGDRVNTEAFF.